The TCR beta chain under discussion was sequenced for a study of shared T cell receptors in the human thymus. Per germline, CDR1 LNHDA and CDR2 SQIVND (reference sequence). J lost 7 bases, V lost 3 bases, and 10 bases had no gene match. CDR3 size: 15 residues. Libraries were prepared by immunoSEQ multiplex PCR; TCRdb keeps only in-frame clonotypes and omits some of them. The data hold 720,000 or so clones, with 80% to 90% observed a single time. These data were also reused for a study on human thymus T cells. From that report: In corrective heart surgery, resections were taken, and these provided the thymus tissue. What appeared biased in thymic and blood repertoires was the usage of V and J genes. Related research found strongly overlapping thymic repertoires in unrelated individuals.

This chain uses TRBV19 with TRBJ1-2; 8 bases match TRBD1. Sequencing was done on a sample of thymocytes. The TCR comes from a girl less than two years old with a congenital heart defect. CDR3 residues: CASSIVARGQSGYTF. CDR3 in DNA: TGTGCCAGTAGTATTGTGGCCAGGGGGCAGTCTGGCTACACCTTC.